The clone carrying this TCR beta chain was counted at least ten times. Looked up from germline, CDR1 is SGHAT and CDR2 is FQNNGV. V lost 0 bases, J lost 7 bases, and 12 bases lay in between. The CDR3 extends over 15 amino acids. This entry comes from a study of spatial heterogeneity in lung cancer. Via MiXCR, TCRdb re-called the 5' RACE reads, giving one row per CDR3 protein. The sample holds under 30,000 distinct CDR3 sequences; 4.5% to 7.5% are singletons and the top ten take 22%. The sample's time point: blood at routine non-recurrence follow-up after resection. Sequencing was performed on whole RNA extracted from tumor and nontumor lung tissue, or from frozen PBMC, and the material was left unsorted.

Source: PBMCs, taken at follow-up. This sequence was found in a male donor with early-stage non-small cell lung cancer. This rearrangement joins TRBV11-2 to TRBJ1-4; a possible D gene is TRBD1 (5 bases). CDR3 residues: CASSLDGQGFEKLFF. CDR3 sequence (DNA): TGTGCCAGCAGCTTAGATGGCCAGGGATTTGAAAAACTGTTTTTT.